This T cell receptor beta chain was profiled in a study of beta chain features in type 1 diabetes (dated by TCRdb to 2017 to 2018). For context, the study as a whole: No differences in mean age, gender distribution, total cell number or subset yield were found between patients and healthy donors. The study compared TCRB repertoires of sorted circulating CD4+ T cell subsets between recently diagnosed type 1 diabetes patients and matched healthy donors. Regulatory and stem cell-like memory subsets were obtained from only 8 patients and about eight healthy donors, while naive and central memory subsets were obtained from all 30 or so donors. A total of some 100,000,000 sorted cells were examined across all samples, and the number of cells per subset was strongly correlated with RNA yield. Beyond this particular receptor, the publication reports: A moderate but significant shortening of TCRB CDR3 length was observed in type 1 diabetes patients in all four CD4+ subsets. Shorter templates might have been favored by PCR, but patient and control samples were amplified and corrected together, so both groups would have been affected equally by any skew. The naive, central memory and regulatory TCRB repertoires appeared to resemble one another more closely among patients than among healthy donors. Because cDNA was sequenced instead of genomic DNA, highly expressing activated cells could be over-represented, though the groups showed no difference in activation or CD3 levels. HLA sub-analyses involved small numbers of individuals, so any influence of HLA type on TCRB rearrangement remained unresolved. At VDJ recombination sites, patients with type 1 diabetes made fewer insertions and deleted more nucleotides, a pattern implying thymic rearrangement abnormalities.

All of the isolated RNA was reverse transcribed with the High Capacity cDNA Reverse Transcription Kit, so expressed TCRB transcripts were sequenced. Deep immunoSEQ sequencing was performed on naive, central memory and regulatory T cell samples, with an average of around 3.4 million total reads per sample. After sorted cells were lysed in RLT buffer, RNA was extracted with DNase-treated RNeasy Micro or Mini kits, with the choice depending on cell number. To prevent cross-contamination, each cell subset was processed individually, whereas patient and healthy donor samples were processed jointly. Using the immunoSEQ multiplex PCR, TCRB sequences were amplified from cDNA into 87-bp fragments spanning the CDR3 region. The amplicons were sequenced using the Illumina HiSeq platform. The original methods were these. Synthetic template baselines were used to correct PCR bias computationally, reads within Hamming distance 2 were collapsed together, and singletons that could not be merged were discarded. Reads were aligned against IMGT so that V, D and J genes, CDR3 length and insertions or deletions at six rearrangement sites could be assigned. Clonotype counts were normalized to sorted cell number within each subset before computing true diversity and Gini coefficients with the tcR R package. Repertoire sharing was quantified using the overlap coefficient calculated on TCRB nucleotide sequences. Out-of-frame TCRB sequences from naive cells were analyzed as a proxy for the pre-selection repertoire. TCRdb's version of the immuneACCESS table is confined to in-frame rearrangements and falls short of the full clone set. An unresolved V gene accounts for under half of the shortfall where checked; the remainder is of unknown origin. V and J calls and clone size are given by that table; D and trimming were obtained from the DNA. Within this sample are approximately 600,000 clones, with around 11% of them counted one time only. The ten most abundant clones make up approximately 0.11% of the sample.

From each donor, a single peripheral blood sample of around 120 mL on average was drawn into heparinised tubes. A BD FACSAria II and a panel including CD45RO, CCR7, CD25, CD127, CD95 and CD27 were used to sort naive, central memory, regulatory and stem cell-like memory CD4+ T cells. All sorted populations exceeded 95% purity. PBMCs were isolated immediately by Lymphoprep density gradient centrifugation and stained directly without culture. So that batch effects would be minimized, each experiment stained and sorted samples in pairs, pairing one healthy donor with one patient. Of note for this clone: Its antigen remains unidentified. The sample holds no much larger clone one base away, and base qualities are not on file.

In the germline V gene, CDR1 corresponds to ENHRY and CDR2 to SYGVKD. The V end gives up 0 bases and the J end 6 bases, leaving 2 bases in the junction not matched to a gene. The CDR3 sequence holds 15 residues, the cysteine and phenylalanine included. CDR3 DNA only is kept here, 45 bases in frame from base 1. Sequenced material: naive CD4+ T cells from blood. What the cell subset or site label conveys for this sample: true naive CD4+ T cells. Rearrangement joined TRBV10-3 to TRBJ1-6, with 7 central nucleotides matching TRBD1. This receptor was taken from a man aged 25-45 years with type 1 diabetes. The base sequence is TGTGCCATCAGTGAGTCGGGACAGCCTAATTCACCCCTCCACTTT. Translated, this gives CAISESGQPNSPLHF.